This record looks at one TCR beta chain sequence and its context. This clonotype appeared a few times. Its antigen is currently not known. One base away there is no much larger clone; base qualities are not given. Ficoll-Paque density gradient centrifugation was used to isolate PBMCs. This entry is derived from a study of T-cell memory formation after mild COVID-19 (dated by TCRdb to about 2021). Regarding the complete study: TCR sequence clusters from the two donors were largely donor specific. Longitudinal TCRalpha and TCRbeta repertoire sequencing tracked T-cell clones expanding and contracting after mild COVID-19 in two donors. Two young, previously healthy adult volunteers, one female and one male, were included in the cohort.

Measured from the cysteine to the phenylalanine, the CDR3 is 13 residues long. The kept DNA is CDR3 alone, 39 bases in frame from the first base. V and J lose 2 bases and 5 bases, and a span of 10 bases separates them. For CDR1 and CDR2, the germline V gene lists MNHEY and SVGAGI. The reads were generated on an Illumina NovaSeq 6000. Using 5'RACE with constant-segment primers, TCRalpha and TCRbeta cDNA libraries were constructed, with sample barcodes and unique molecular identifiers added in the process. RNA was extracted from every sample with Trizol reagent. Amplification of the libraries took two PCR steps, and the second step added a second sample barcode plus Illumina TruSeq adapters. Sequencing of libraries was performed on an Illumina NovaSeq with 2 x 150 bp paired-end reads. Per the source publication's procedure: The reads were demultiplexed and collapsed into UMI-guided consensus sequences using migec v1.2.7. With mixcr v2.1.11, UMI consensuses were aligned to TRA and TRB V and J templates and assembled into clonotypes. Expanded or contracted clonotypes were those called significant by both edgeR and NoisET, with noise models trained on biological replicates. For edgeR calls, the thresholds were a false discovery rate-adjusted p below 0.01 and a log2 fold-change of 1. PCA with hierarchical clustering of max-normalized trajectories of the 1000 most abundant clonotypes was used as exploratory dynamics analysis. Separately sequenced CD4+ and CD8+ repertoires were used to assign the CD4 or CD8 phenotype of responding clones. The raw public data were reprocessed by TCRdb itself: fastp quality trimming at Q25, MiXCR clonotype calling, in-frame beta chains only. Entries that share a CDR3 protein sequence are merged under the most common genes and DNA. The authors' filters were not applied to this entry. This sample gives 190,000 or so distinct CDR3 sequences in total; approximately 10% of them show up just once. Roughly 3% of the sample rests with the top ten.

Results the study describes overall, beyond this receptor: Clones contracting from day 15 to 85 had balanced CD4/CD8 phenotypes, while a second wave expanding from day 15 to 37 was biased towards CD4+. Contracting CD4+ clones appeared mostly in the CM and EM memory subsets, whereas CD8+ clones were enriched in EMRA. Only a couple of mild cases were covered by the study, and larger cohorts that include severe cases with pre-infection samples were considered necessary. Whether the second-wave clones peaking on day 37 were SARS-CoV-2 specific was not confirmed. Some responding clones were detected in pre-infection memory, suggesting pre-existing cross-reactive memory T cells joined the SARS-CoV-2 response.

The chain was built from TRBV6-5 and TRBJ2-7; TRBD1 might be the D gene, on 5 matching bases. The TCR comes from a man younger than 35 who had mild COVID-19 (a few samples of this study predate the infection). The sample titles of this study are shuffled in the database, so cell type and time point are left out; the donor was told from shared clones. The material sequenced was PBMCs or a T cell subset sorted from them (not recorded which). The CDR3 region: CASSYRGEHEQYF. The DNA sequence is TGTGCCAGCAGTTACAGGGGTGAACACGAGCAGTACTTC.